This T cell receptor (beta chain) was recovered during a study of shared clonotypes between healthy human individuals. The CDR3 length is 16 residues. Germline values: CDR1 MNHEY, CDR2 SMNVEV (reference sequence). The V and J ends lost 2 bases and 2 bases respectively, with 13 bases between them. Profiling relied on immunoSEQ multiplex PCR, and the TCRdb table lists in-frame clones only, not all of them. This table has hundreds of thousands of clones, about 80% appearing once. This clone was counted a single time. The target antigen is unknown. Study-level results: The sharing of about 5% of naive CD4 clonotypes was seen across several donors.

What was sequenced was memory CD4+ T cells sorted from blood. Subset of the sample: CD45RA-negative fraction. The TCR comes from a woman in her twenties or thirties in good health. J is TRBJ2-1 and V is TRBV27, with D maybe TRBD1 (5 bases). CDR3 residues: CASSLASGPPYNEQFF. Written as DNA, the CDR3 is TGTGCCAGCAGTTTAGCGTCAGGGCCCCCCTACAATGAGCAGTTCTTC.